Each of the 2 T cell receptor beta chains below was sequenced from the same sample in a study of cytomegalovirus exposure and HLA in healthy donors. The PCR had 60 Vbeta and 13 Jbeta primers. Sequenced by immunoSEQ multiplex PCR; TCRdb stores in-frame clones only, minus some. The sample holds about 130,000 clones, about 66% seen once. Sample: PBMCs. The receptor source for this set is a human donor in good health.

The chain joins TRBV15 to TRBJ2-3; TRBD2 agrees at 10 bases. There are 14 residues in the CDR3. With V trimmed by 5 bases and J by 4 bases, 3 bases remained unmatched. Germline lookup yields CDR1 LNHNV and CDR2 YYDKDF (reference sequence). This CDR3 is CATSLAGGADTQYF. CDR3 bases: TGTGCCACCAGCTTAGCGGGAGGAGCAGATACGCAGTATTTT.

The chain carries TRBV4-2 and TRBJ2-5; TRBD2 matches 16 bases. The assigned J gene may be wrong: the sequence end matches TRBJ2-7 better. CDR1 is LGHNA, CDR2 YNFKEQ, per germline. This CDR3 is 22 amino acids long. CDR3 coding DNA: TGTGCCAGCAGCCAAGTCCCGGGACTAGCGGGAGGGCTTAATGGGATACACTACGAGCAGTACTTC. This sequence encodes CASSQVPGLAGGLNGIHYEQYF.